This T cell receptor (beta chain) originates from a study of T cell responses to AZD1222 COVID-19 vaccine. For this clone: Its matching antigen is unknown.

The study, taken as a whole, reports: Across spike, vaccine-associated CD4 TCRs were found, dominant at 160-218 and 743-854. Spike-specific TCR repertoires showed rising breadth and depth after two AZD1222 doses.

Sequencing was performed with immunoSEQ multiplex PCR; in TCRdb, only in-frame clones are kept and a portion is missing. The profile shows tens of thousands of clones, roughly nine tenths of them singletons. Germline loops: CDR1 KGHSH, CDR2 LQKENI. The CDR3 sequence is 15 residues long. V was shortened by 4 bases and J by 3 bases, with 14 bases between the two germline ends. The V and J genes are TRBV18 and TRBJ2-3, with D hard to call. This specimen was peripheral blood, taken 28 days after the second AZD1222 dose. The sequence was obtained from an adult who received the AZD1222 COVID-19 vaccine. The CDR3 coding sequence is TGTGCCAGCTCACTCATCCGGGTTCCGACAGATACGCAGTATTTT. The encoded protein is CASSLIRVPTDTQYF.